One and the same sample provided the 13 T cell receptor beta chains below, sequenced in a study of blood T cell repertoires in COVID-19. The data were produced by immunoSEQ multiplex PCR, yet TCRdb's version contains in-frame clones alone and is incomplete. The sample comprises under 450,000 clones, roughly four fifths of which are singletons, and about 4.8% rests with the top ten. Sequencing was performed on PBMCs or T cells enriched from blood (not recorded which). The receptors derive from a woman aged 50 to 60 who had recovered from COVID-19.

Written as DNA, the CDR3 is TGTGCCAGCACTACCCACTCTGGGGCCAACGTCCTGACTTTC. It codes for CASTTHSGANVLTF. This rearrangement joins TRBV7-2 to TRBJ2-6; D is unresolved. V lost 7 bases and J lost 0, with 7 bases in between. The germline gives CDR1 SGHTA, CDR2 FQGNSA. CDR3 size: 14 residues. The full variable domain, completed using reference TRBV7-2 and TRBJ2-6, is GAGVSQSPSNKVTEKGKDVELRCDPISGHTALYWYRQSLGQGLEFLIYFQGNSAPDKSGLPSDRFSAERTGGSVSTLTIQRTQQEDSAVYLCASTTHSGANVLTFGAGSRLTVL.

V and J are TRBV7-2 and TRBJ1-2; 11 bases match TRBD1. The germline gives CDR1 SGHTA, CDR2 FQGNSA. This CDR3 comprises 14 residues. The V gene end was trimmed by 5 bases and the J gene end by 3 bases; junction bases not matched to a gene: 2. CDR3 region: CASSRDRGDYGYTF. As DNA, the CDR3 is TGTGCCAGCAGCCGGGACAGGGGGGACTATGGCTACACCTTC.

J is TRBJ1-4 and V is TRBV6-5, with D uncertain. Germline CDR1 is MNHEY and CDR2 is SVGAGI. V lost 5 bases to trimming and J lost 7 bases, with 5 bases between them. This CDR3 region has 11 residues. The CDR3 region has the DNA TGTGCCAGCAGTCCGGGTGAAAAACTGTTTTTT. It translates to CASSPGEKLFF.

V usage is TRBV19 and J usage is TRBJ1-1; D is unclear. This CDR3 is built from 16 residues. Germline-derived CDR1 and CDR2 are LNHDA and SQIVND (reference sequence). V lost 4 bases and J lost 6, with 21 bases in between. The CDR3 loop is CASSNGPRTLVAEAFF. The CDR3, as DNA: TGTGCCAGTAGTAATGGGCCACGAACCCTTGTCGCTGAAGCTTTCTTT.

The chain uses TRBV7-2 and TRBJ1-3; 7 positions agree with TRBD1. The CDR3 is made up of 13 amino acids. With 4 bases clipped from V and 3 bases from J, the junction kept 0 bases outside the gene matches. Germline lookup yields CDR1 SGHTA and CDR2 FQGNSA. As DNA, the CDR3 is TGTGCCAGCAGCTGGACAGGTGGAAACACCATATATTTT. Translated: CASSWTGGNTIYF.

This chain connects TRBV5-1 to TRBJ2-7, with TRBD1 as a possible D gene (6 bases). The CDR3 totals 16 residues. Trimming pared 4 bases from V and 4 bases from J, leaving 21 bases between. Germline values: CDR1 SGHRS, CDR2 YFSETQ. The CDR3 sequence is CASSLTDHRVLYEQYF. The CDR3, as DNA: TGCGCCAGCAGCCTAACTGACCACAGGGTATTGTACGAGCAGTACTTC.

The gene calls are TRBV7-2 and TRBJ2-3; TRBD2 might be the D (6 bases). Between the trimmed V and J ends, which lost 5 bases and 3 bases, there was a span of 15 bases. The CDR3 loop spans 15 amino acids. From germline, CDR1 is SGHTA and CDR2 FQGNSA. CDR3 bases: TGTGCCAGCAGCCTCCGTGGGGGGAGAACAGATACGCAGTATTTT. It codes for CASSLRGGRTDTQYF. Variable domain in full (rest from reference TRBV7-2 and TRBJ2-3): GAGVSQSPSNKVTEKGKDVELRCDPISGHTALYWYRQSLGQGLEFLIYFQGNSAPDKSGLPSDRFSAERTGGSVSTLTIQRTQQEDSAVYLCASSLRGGRTDTQYFGPGTRLTVL.

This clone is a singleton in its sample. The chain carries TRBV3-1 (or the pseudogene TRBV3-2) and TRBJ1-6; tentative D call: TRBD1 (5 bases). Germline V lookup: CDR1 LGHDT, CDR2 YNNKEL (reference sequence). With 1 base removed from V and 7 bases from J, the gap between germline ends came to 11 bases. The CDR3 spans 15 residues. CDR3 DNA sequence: TGTGCCAGCAGCCAAGTTTCGTGGGGCAATTCACCCCTCCACTTT. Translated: CASSQVSWGNSPLHF.

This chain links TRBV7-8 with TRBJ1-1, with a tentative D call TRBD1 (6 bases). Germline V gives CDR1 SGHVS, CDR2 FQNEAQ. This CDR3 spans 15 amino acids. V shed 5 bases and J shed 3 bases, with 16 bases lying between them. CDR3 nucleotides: TGTGCCAGCAGCCTTAGATTGGACAGCCACACTGAAGCTTTCTTT. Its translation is CASSLRLDSHTEAFF. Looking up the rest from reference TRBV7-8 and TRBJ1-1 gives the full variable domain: GAGVSQSPRYKVAKRGQDVALRCDPISGHVSLFWYQQALGQGPEFLTYFQNEAQLDKSGLPSDRFFAERPEGSVSTLKIQRTQQEDSAVYLCASSLRLDSHTEAFFGQGTRLTVV.

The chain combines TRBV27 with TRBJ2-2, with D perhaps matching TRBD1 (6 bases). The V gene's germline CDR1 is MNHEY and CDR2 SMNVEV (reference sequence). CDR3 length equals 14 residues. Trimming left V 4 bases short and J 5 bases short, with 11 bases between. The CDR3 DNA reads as TGTGCCAGCAGTTGGGGGACACTGACCGGGGAGCTGTTTTTT. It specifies CASSWGTLTGELFF.

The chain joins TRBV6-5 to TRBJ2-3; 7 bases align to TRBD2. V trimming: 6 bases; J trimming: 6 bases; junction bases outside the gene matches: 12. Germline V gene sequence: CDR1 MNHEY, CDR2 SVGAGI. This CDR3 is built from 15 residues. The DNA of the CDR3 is TGTGCCAGCAGCGCGACTAGCCTCCCCCCCGATACGCAGTATTTT. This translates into CASSATSLPPDTQYF.

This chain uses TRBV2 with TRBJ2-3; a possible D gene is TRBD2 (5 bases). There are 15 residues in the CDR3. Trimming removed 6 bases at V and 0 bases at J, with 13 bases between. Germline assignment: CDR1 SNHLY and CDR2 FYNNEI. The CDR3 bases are TGTGCCAGCAGCTCCCAGCGGCGCAGCACAGATACGCAGTATTTT. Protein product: CASSSQRRSTDTQYF.

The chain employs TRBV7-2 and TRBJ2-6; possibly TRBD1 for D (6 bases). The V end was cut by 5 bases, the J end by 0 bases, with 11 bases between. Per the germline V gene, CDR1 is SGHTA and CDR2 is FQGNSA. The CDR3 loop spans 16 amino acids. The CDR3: CASSKGQISGANVLTF. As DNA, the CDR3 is TGTGCCAGCAGCAAGGGACAAATCTCTGGGGCCAACGTCCTGACTTTC.